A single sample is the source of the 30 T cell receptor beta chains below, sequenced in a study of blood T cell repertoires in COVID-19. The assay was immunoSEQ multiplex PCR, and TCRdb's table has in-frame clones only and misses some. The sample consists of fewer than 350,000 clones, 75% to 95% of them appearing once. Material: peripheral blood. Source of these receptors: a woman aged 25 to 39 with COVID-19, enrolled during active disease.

In nucleotides, the CDR3 is TGTGCCAGCAGTAATACCGACAAGGTGGAAAAACTGTTTTTT. Its translation: CASSNTDKVEKLFF. The chain uses TRBV6-2 or TRBV6-3 and TRBJ1-4; D is undetermined. V was cut by 5 bases and J by 8 bases, with 15 bases left in between. Germline V lookup: CDR1 MNHEY, CDR2 SVGEGT. The CDR3 spans 14 residues.

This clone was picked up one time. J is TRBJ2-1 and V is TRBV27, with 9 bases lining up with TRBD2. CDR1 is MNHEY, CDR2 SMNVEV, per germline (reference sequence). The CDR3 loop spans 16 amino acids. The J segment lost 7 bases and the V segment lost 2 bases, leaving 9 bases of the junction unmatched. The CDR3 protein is CASSLVAGGLRNEQFF. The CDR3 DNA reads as TGTGCCAGCAGTTTAGTTGCGGGAGGGCTAAGAAATGAGCAGTTCTTC.

CDR3 sequence reads: CSASKGVGTEAFF. CDR3 nucleotides: TGCAGTGCTAGTAAAGGGGTTGGGACTGAAGCTTTCTTT. The rearrangement joins TRBV20-1 to TRBJ1-1, with a tentative D call TRBD1 (5 bases). CDR1 and CDR2 (germline): DFQATT, SNEGSKA (reference sequence). CDR3 size: 13 residues. The V and J ends lost 3 bases and 5 bases respectively, with 13 bases between them.

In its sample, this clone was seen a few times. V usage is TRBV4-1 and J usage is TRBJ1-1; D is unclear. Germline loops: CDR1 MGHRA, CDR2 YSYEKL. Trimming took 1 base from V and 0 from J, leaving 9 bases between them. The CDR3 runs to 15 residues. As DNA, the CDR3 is TGCGCCAGCAGCCAAGGGTTGGCCGTGAACACTGAAGCTTTCTTT. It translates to CASSQGLAVNTEAFF.

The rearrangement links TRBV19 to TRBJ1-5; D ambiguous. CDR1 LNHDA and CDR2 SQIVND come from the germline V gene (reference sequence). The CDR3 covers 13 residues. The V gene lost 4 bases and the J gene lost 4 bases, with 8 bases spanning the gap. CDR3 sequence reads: CASSRAANQPQHF. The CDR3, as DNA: TGTGCCAGTAGTAGGGCAGCAAATCAGCCCCAGCATTTT.

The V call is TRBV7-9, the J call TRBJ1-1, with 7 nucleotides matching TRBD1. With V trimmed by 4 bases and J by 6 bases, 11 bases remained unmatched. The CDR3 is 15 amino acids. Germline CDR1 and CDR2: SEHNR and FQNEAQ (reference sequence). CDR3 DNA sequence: TGTGCCAGCAGCTCACCTAGCCAGGGGGTCCCTGAAGCTTTCTTT. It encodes CASSSPSQGVPEAFF.

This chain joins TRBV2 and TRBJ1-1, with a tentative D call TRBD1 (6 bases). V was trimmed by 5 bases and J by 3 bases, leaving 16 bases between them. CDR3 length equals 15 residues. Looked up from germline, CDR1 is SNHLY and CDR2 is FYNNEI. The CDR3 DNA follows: TGTGCCAGCAGTAACACAGGGAGGGGCTACACTGAAGCTTTCTTT. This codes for CASSNTGRGYTEAFF.

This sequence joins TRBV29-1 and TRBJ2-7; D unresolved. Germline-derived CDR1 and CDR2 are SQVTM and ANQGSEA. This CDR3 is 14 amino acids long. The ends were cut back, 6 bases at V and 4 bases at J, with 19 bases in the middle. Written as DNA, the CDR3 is TGCAGCGTAACCACTACATCAAACCCATACGAGCAGTACTTC. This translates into CSVTTTSNPYEQYF.

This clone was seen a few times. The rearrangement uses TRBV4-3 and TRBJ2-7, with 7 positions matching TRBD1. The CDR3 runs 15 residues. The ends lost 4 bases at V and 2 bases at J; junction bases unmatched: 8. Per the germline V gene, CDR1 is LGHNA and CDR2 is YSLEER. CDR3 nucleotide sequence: TGCGCCAGCAGCCTCCGACAGGGAGAAGCCTACGAGCAGTACTTC. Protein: CASSLRQGEAYEQYF.

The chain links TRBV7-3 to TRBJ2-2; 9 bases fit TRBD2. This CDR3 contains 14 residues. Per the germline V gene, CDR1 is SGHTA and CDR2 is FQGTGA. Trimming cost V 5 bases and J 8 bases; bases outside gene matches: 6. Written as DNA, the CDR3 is TGTGCCAGCAGCCGACTAGCGGTCGAGGGGGAGCTGTTTTTT. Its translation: CASSRLAVEGELFF.

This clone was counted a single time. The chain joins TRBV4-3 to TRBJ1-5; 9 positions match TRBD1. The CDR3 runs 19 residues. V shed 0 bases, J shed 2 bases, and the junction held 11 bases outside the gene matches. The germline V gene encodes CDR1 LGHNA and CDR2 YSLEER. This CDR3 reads CASSQDIQGAGSGNQPQHF. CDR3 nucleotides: TGCGCCAGCAGCCAAGACATACAGGGGGCCGGCAGTGGCAATCAGCCCCAGCATTTT.

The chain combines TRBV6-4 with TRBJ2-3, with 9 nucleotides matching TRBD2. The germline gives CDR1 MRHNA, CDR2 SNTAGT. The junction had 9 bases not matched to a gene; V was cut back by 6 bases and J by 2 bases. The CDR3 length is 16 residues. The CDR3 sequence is CASSRDSGSNTDTQYF. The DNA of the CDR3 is TGTGCCAGCAGCCGTGATAGCGGGAGTAACACAGATACGCAGTATTTT.

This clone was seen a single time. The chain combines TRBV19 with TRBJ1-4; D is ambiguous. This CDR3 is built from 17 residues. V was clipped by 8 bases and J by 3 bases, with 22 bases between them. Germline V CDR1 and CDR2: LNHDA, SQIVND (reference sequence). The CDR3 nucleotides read TGTGCCAGTCAAGGAGAGGCATCCGGGAGTTCTAATGAAAAACTGTTTTTT. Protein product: CASQGEASGSSNEKLFF.

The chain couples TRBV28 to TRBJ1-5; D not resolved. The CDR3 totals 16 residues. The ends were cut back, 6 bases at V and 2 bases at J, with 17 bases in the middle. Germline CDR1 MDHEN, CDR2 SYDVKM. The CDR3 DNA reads TGTGCCAGCAGCCCCCCCCGCATGGGAGGCAATCAGCCCCAGCATTTT. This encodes CASSPPRMGGNQPQHF.

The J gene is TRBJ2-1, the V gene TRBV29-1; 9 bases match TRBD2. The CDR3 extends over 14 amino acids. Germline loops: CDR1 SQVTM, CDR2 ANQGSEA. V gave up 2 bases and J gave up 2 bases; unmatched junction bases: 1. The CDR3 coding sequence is TGCAGCGTTGAACGCGGGAGGGCCTACAATGAGCAGTTCTTC. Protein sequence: CSVERGRAYNEQFF.

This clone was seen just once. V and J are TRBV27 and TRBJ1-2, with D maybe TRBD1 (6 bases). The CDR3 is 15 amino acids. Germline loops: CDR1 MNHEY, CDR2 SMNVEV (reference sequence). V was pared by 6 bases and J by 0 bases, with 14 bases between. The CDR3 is CASRIDRQSNYGYTF. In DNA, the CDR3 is TGTGCCAGCAGAATAGACAGGCAATCTAACTATGGCTACACCTTC.

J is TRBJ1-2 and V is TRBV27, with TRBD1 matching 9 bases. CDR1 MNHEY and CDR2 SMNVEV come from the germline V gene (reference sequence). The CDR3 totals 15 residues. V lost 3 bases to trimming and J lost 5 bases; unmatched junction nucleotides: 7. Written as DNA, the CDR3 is TGTGCCAGCAGTTTGGGGACAGGGACTGGATATGGCTACACCTTC. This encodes CASSLGTGTGYGYTF.

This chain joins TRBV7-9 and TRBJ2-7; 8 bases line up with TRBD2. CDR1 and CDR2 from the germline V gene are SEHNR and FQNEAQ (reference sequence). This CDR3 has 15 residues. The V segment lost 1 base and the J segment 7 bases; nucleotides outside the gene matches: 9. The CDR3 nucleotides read TGTGCCAGCAGCTTAGAGCTAGCGGGCAGGGGTGAGCAGTACTTC. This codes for CASSLELAGRGEQYF.

The CDR3 loop reads CASSSMTGQGLAGYNEQFF. DNA for the CDR3: TGTGCCAGCAGTTCAATGACAGGGCAGGGACTAGCGGGGTACAATGAGCAGTTCTTC. The rearrangement joins TRBV2 to TRBJ2-1, with TRBD2 matching 13 bases. Germline loops: CDR1 SNHLY, CDR2 FYNNEI. Trimming removed 5 bases from V and 4 bases from J; junction bases left unmatched: 14. The CDR3 contains 19 residues.

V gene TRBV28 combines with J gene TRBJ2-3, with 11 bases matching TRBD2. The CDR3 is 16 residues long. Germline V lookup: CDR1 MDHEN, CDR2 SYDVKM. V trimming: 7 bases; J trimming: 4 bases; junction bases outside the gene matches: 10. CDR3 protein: CASKLAGVSVADTQYF. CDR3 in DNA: TGTGCCAGCAAACTAGCGGGAGTAAGCGTTGCAGATACGCAGTATTTT.

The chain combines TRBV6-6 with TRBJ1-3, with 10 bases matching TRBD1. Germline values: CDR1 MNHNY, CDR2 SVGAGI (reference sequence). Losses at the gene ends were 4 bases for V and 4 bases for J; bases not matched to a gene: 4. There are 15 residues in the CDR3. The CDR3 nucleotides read TGTGCCAGCAGTTCCCGGGACAGGGGAGGAAACACCATATATTTT. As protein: CASSSRDRGGNTIYF.

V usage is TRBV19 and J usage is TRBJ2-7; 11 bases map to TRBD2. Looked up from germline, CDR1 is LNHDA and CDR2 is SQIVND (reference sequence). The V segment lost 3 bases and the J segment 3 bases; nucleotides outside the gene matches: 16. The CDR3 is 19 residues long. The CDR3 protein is CASSMSGLAGGRTYYEQYF. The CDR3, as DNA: TGTGCCAGTAGTATGTCGGGCCTAGCGGGGGGAAGGACTTACTACGAGCAGTACTTC.

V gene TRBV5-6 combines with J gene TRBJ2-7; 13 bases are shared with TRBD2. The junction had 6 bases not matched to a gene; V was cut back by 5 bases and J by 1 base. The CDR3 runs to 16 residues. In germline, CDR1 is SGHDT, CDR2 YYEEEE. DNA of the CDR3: TGTGCCAGCAGTTTCAGGACTAGCGGGAGATCCTACGAGCAGTACTTC. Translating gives CASSFRTSGRSYEQYF.

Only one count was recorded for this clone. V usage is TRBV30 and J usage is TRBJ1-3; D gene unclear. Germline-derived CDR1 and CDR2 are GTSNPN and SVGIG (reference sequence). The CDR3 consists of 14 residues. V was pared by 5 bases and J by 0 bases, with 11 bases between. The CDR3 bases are TGTGCCTGGCTACCCCGAGTCTCTGGAAACACCATATATTTT. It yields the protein CAWLPRVSGNTIYF.

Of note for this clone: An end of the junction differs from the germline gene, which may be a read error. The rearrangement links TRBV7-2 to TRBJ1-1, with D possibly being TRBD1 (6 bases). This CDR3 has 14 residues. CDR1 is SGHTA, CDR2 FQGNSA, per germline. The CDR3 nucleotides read TGTGCCAGCACCTTAATGACAGGAGACACTGAAGCTTTCTTT. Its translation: CASTLMTGDTEAFF. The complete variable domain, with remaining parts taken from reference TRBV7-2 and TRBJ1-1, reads GAGVSQSPSNKVTEKGKDVELRCDPISGHTALYWYRQSLGQGLEFLIYFQGNSAPDKSGLPSDRFSAERTGGSVSTLTIQRTQQEDSAVYLCASTLMTGDTEAFFGQGTRLTVV.

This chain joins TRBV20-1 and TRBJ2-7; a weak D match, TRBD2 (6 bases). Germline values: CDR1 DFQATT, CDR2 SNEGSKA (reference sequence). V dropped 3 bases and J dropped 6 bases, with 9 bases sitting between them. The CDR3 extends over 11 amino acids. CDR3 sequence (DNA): TGCAGTGCTAGTTCGGGGGTCGAGCAGTACTTC. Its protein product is CSASSGVEQYF.

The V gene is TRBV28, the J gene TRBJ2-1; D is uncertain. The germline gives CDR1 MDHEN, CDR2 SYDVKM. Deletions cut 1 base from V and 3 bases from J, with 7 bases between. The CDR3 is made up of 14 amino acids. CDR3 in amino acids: CASSLLLNYNEQFF. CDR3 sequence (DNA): TGTGCCAGCAGTTTATTACTTAACTACAATGAGCAGTTCTTC.

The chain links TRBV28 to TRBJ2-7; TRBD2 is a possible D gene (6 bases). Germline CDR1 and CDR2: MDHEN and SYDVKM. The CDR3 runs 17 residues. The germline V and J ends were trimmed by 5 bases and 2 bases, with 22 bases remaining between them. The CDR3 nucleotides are TGTGCCAGCAGTCCCCGAGTTGGATGGGAGGATCCCTACGAGCAGTACTTC. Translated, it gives CASSPRVGWEDPYEQYF.

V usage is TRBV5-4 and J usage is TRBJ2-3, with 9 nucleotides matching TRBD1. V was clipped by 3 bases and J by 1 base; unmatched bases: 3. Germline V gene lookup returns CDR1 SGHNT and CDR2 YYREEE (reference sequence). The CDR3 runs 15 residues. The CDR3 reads CASSSRTGGTDTQYF. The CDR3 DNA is TGTGCCAGCAGCTCTCGGACAGGGGGCACAGATACGCAGTATTTT.

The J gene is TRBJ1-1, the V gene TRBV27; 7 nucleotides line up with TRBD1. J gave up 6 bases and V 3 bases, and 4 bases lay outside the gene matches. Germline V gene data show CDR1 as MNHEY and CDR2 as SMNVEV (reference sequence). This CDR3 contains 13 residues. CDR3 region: CASSFIRGPEAFF. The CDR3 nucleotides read TGTGCCAGCAGTTTTATAAGGGGGCCTGAAGCTTTCTTT.